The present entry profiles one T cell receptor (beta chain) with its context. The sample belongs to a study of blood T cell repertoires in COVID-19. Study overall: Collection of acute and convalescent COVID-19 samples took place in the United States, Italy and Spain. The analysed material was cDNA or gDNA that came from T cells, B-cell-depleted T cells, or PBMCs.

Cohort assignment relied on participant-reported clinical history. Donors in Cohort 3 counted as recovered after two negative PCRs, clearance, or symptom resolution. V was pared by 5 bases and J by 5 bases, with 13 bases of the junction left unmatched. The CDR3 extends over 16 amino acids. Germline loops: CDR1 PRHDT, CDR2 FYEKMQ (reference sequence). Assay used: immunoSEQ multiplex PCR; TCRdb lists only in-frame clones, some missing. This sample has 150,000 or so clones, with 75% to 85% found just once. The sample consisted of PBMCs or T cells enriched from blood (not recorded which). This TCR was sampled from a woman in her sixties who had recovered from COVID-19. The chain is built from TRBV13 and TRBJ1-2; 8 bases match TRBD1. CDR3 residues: CASSPKPWTGQYGYTF. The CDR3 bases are TGTGCCAGCAGCCCGAAACCCTGGACAGGGCAGTATGGCTACACCTTC.